This T cell receptor beta chain came from a study of blood T cell repertoires in COVID-19. The method was immunoSEQ multiplex PCR; TCRdb's version includes in-frame clones alone and lacks a portion of them. The top ten hold roughly 4% of the sample, which has 200,000 to 250,000 clones, approximately 90% seen once. The CDR3 is 15 amino acids. This receptor was obtained from a woman in her 30s who had recovered from COVID-19. The sequencing sample was made of PBMCs or T cells enriched from blood (not recorded which). This chain connects TRBV21-1 to TRBJ2-5; the D call in the table, TRBD1, was not verified against the DNA. TRBV21-1 is flagged as a pseudogene. CDR3 loop: CASSPGQGWGETQYF. The CDR3 coding sequence is TGTGCCAGCAGCCCCGGACAGGGGTGGGGAGAGACCCAGTACTTC.